One and the same sample provided the 20 T cell receptor beta chains below, sequenced in a study of glioma-infiltrating T cells after dendritic cell vaccination. Clones were read by immunoSEQ multiplex PCR, and TCRdb kept only the in-frame ones, dropping some. This sample has under 35,000 clones, with 85% to 95% found just once. Sequencing used blood, obtained before dendritic cell vaccination. The receptors derive from a human donor with glioblastoma.

The chain has TRBV6-4 and TRBJ2-5, with 8 bases fitting TRBD2. The CDR3 is 14 residues long. CDR1 and CDR2 from the germline V gene are MRHNA and SNTAGT. The trim removed 7 bases at V and 3 bases at J, leaving 7 bases unmatched. In nucleotides, the CDR3 is TGTGCCAGCACCGAAGGGACTAGGGAAGAGACCCAGTACTTC. Translated, it gives CASTEGTREETQYF.

V gene TRBV10-1 combines with J gene TRBJ1-3, with D tentatively TRBD1 (6 bases). Germline CDR1 is WNHNN and CDR2 is SYGVQD (reference sequence). Trimming took 3 bases from V and 0 from J, leaving 12 bases between them. The CDR3 is 16 amino acids. CDR3 coding DNA: TGCGCCAGCAGTGACCCAGGACAGCTCTCTGGAAACACCATATATTTT. Its protein is CASSDPGQLSGNTIYF.

The chain's CDR3 is CASRPAGLWETQYF. The CDR3 nucleotides read TGTGCCAGCAGACCAGCAGGACTATGGGAGACCCAGTACTTC. The chain couples TRBV6-5 to TRBJ2-5, with a tentative D call TRBD2 (6 bases). Trimming pared 6 bases from V and 5 bases from J, leaving 16 bases between. Germline CDR1 is MNHEY and CDR2 is SVGAGI. The CDR3 has 14 amino acids.

Concerning this clone itself: The sample carries other DNA sequences with the same CDR3. The CDR3 DNA sequence: TGTGCCAGCAGTGGTTGGGACAGGGGTGTTCTTAATTCACCCCTCCACTTT. Its translation is CASSGWDRGVLNSPLHF. The chain is built from TRBV25-1 and TRBJ1-6; 10 bases map to TRBD1. V trimming: 4 bases; J trimming: 6 bases; junction bases outside the gene matches: 9. The CDR3 consists of 17 residues. The germline gives CDR1 MGHDK, CDR2 SYGVNS.

This CDR3 is CASKGQYNQPQHF. In DNA form, the CDR3 reads TGTGCCAGCAAAGGACAGTACAATCAGCCCCAGCATTTT. J is TRBJ1-5 and V is TRBV19, with D possibly matching TRBD1 (6 bases). This CDR3 is 13 amino acids long. CDR1 is LNHDA, CDR2 SQIVND, per germline (reference sequence). The V and J ends lost 9 bases and 3 bases respectively, with 12 bases between them.

The table lists this clone with a few counts. The chain has TRBV4-1 and TRBJ1-6; D is unresolved. Trimming cost V 0 bases and J 7 bases, with 10 bases left between them. Germline values: CDR1 MGHRA, CDR2 YSYEKL. The CDR3 length is 15 residues. This CDR3 reads CASSQDAGPNSPLHF. CDR3 sequence (DNA): TGCGCCAGCAGCCAAGATGCAGGCCCAAATTCACCCCTCCACTTT.

The rearrangement links TRBV5-1 to TRBJ1-2; 7 bases agree with TRBD1. The J segment lost 7 bases and the V segment lost 3 bases, leaving 9 bases of the junction unmatched. The CDR3 length is 14 residues. The germline gives CDR1 SGHRS, CDR2 YFSETQ. The DNA for the CDR3 is TGCGCCAGCAGCTCGTCCCCCGGACAGGCTGGCTACACCTTC. This codes for CASSSSPGQAGYTF.

The V call is TRBV19, the J call TRBJ2-3; D might be TRBD1 (6 bases). Germline assignment: CDR1 LNHDA and CDR2 SQIVND (reference sequence). V gave up 2 bases and J gave up 1 base, with 7 bases separating them. The CDR3 has 14 amino acids. CDR3 protein: CASSIRQGTDTQYF. The CDR3 DNA reads as TGTGCCAGTAGTATAAGACAGGGCACAGATACGCAGTATTTT.

The rearrangement links TRBV12-5 to TRBJ2-7, with 12 bases that match TRBD2. Trimming removed 2 bases from V and 6 bases from J; junction bases left unmatched: 2. CDR1 and CDR2 from the germline V gene are LGHNT and FRNRAP. The CDR3 runs to 14 residues. The chain's CDR3 is CASGLRLAGVEQYF. The CDR3 DNA is TGTGCTAGTGGTTTGAGACTAGCGGGGGTCGAGCAGTACTTC.

The chain links TRBV9 to TRBJ1-6; maybe TRBD1 (6 bases). V lost 4 bases to trimming and J lost 4 bases, with 9 bases between them. Germline lookup yields CDR1 SGDLS and CDR2 YYNGEE. This CDR3 has 14 amino acids. CDR3 sequence: CASSPGQYNSPLHF. In DNA, the CDR3 is TGTGCCAGCAGCCCTGGACAGTATAATTCACCCCTCCACTTT.

The V gene is TRBV19, the J gene TRBJ1-1; D is unclear. V gave up 5 bases and J gave up 0 bases, with 7 bases separating them. This CDR3 contains 13 residues. Germline values: CDR1 LNHDA, CDR2 SQIVND (reference sequence). CDR3 loop: CASSSLMNTEAFF. CDR3 DNA sequence: TGTGCCAGTAGTTCCCTTATGAACACTGAAGCTTTCTTT. The whole variable domain, filled in from reference TRBV19 and TRBJ1-1, reads DGGITQSPKYLFRKEGQNVTLSCEQNLNHDAMYWYRQDPGQGLRLIYYSQIVNDFQKGDIAEGYSVSREKKESFPLTVTSAQKNPTAFYLCASSSLMNTEAFFGQGTRLTVV.

V usage is TRBV27 and J usage is TRBJ1-2; possible D gene TRBD1, 6 bases. From germline, CDR1 is MNHEY and CDR2 SMNVEV (reference sequence). CDR3 length: 13 residues. Trimming shortened V by 3 bases and J by 7 bases, and 12 bases separated the two germline ends. CDR3 protein: CASSFSRRGGYTF. The CDR3 DNA is TGTGCCAGCAGTTTCTCTCGCAGGGGTGGCTACACCTTC.

J is TRBJ2-7 and V is TRBV9, with 9 positions matching TRBD1. CDR1 SGDLS and CDR2 YYNGEE come from the germline V gene. The CDR3 spans 18 residues. Trimming at V came to 0 bases and at J to 3 bases, leaving 13 bases not matched to a gene. The CDR3 region has the DNA TGTGCCAGCAGCGTAGATCCTCAACCGGGACAGGGCCACTACGAGCAGTACTTC. It specifies CASSVDPQPGQGHYEQYF.

This clone was recorded once. The chain has TRBV7-9 and TRBJ2-7; no firm D call. The V gene's germline CDR1 is SEHNR and CDR2 FQNEAQ (reference sequence). V lost 2 bases and J 0 bases, leaving 11 bases between the germline ends. This CDR3 spans 15 amino acids. CDR3 in amino acids: CASSLFPSPSYEQYF. The CDR3 DNA is TGTGCCAGCAGCTTATTCCCCAGTCCCTCCTACGAGCAGTACTTC.

This chain uses TRBV19 with TRBJ1-2, with D maybe TRBD1 (6 bases). Germline loops: CDR1 LNHDA, CDR2 SQIVND (reference sequence). The CDR3 extends over 15 amino acids. V was pared by 7 bases and J by 1 base, with 16 bases between. The CDR3 region has the DNA TGTGCCAGTACCACTGTAGGACAGCTTAACTATGGCTACACCTTC. Translating it yields CASTTVGQLNYGYTF. Full variable domain (outside the CDR3, taken from reference TRBV19 and TRBJ1-2): DGGITQSPKYLFRKEGQNVTLSCEQNLNHDAMYWYRQDPGQGLRLIYYSQIVNDFQKGDIAEGYSVSREKKESFPLTVTSAQKNPTAFYLCASTTVGQLNYGYTFGSGTRLTVV.

The chain recombines TRBV5-6 with TRBJ1-4; a weak D match, TRBD1 (6 bases). Looked up from germline, CDR1 is SGHDT and CDR2 is YYEEEE. The CDR3 spans 14 residues. Trimming stripped 1 base from V and 6 bases from J, with 10 bases between. The chain's CDR3 is CASSLTGIDEKLFF. CDR3 DNA: TGTGCCAGCAGCTTGACAGGGATCGATGAAAAACTGTTTTTT. Drawing the rest from reference TRBV5-6 and TRBJ1-4, the complete variable domain is DAGVTQSPTHLIKTRGQQVTLRCSPKSGHDTVSWYQQALGQGPQFIFQYYEEEERQRGNFPDRFSGHQFPNYSSELNVNALLLGDSALYLCASSLTGIDEKLFFGSGTQLSVL.

The rearrangement uses TRBV6-5 and TRBJ1-2; D is perhaps TRBD1 (5 bases). Germline assignment: CDR1 MNHEY and CDR2 SVGAGI. V was shortened by 5 bases and J by 4 bases, with 14 bases between the two germline ends. This CDR3 is built from 14 residues. The CDR3 reads CASSTTQGAYGYTF. DNA for the CDR3: TGTGCCAGCAGTACGACTCAGGGCGCCTATGGCTACACCTTC.

V and J are TRBV6-1 and TRBJ1-2; D unclear. V was cut by 8 bases and J by 0 bases, with 13 bases left in between. The germline gives CDR1 MNHNS, CDR2 SASEGT. The CDR3 has 14 residues. For the CDR3, the DNA is TGTGCCAGCGACCCGGTCAGGCCTAACTATGGCTACACCTTC. Amino acid sequence: CASDPVRPNYGYTF.

This chain links TRBV6-5 with TRBJ2-7; D is uncertain. From germline, CDR1 is MNHEY and CDR2 SVGAGI. The CDR3 length is 13 residues. With 0 bases removed from V and 3 bases from J, the gap between germline ends came to 6 bases. The CDR3 DNA sequence: TGTGCCAGCAGTTACTCGAGTAACTACGAGCAGTACTTC. Its protein is CASSYSSNYEQYF.

The chain joins TRBV19 to TRBJ1-5; 7 nucleotides line up with TRBD1. The germline V gene encodes CDR1 LNHDA and CDR2 SQIVND (reference sequence). The CDR3 contains 15 residues. V shed 5 bases, J shed 2 bases, and the junction held 6 bases outside the gene matches. CDR3 protein: CASSGKGAGNQPQHF. The DNA for the CDR3 is TGTGCCAGTAGTGGAAAGGGGGCCGGCAATCAGCCCCAGCATTTT.